This is a list of T cell receptor beta chains from one sample in a study of blood T cell repertoires in COVID-19. Sequenced by immunoSEQ multiplex PCR; TCRdb stores in-frame clones only, minus some. The sample has fewer than 250,000 clones, about nine tenths seen once. The specimen was peripheral blood. These receptors were collected from a man younger than 45 with COVID-19, enrolled during active disease. CDR3s include the opening cysteine and the closing phenylalanine or tryptophan. A D gene is named only where the DNA matches it firmly. The size of a clone is reported for some rows only, either as once, few or many, or as a class for expanded clones.

TRBV30	.	TRBJ2-7	.	CAWSVAGYEQYF	TGTGCCTGGAGTGTAGCCGGGTACGAGCAGTACTTC
TRBV6-5	.	TRBJ2-7	.	CATQRAGVEQYF	TGTGCCACACAAAGAGCAGGGGTCGAGCAGTACTTC
TRBV5-1	TRBD1	TRBJ1-6	.	CASSRGTDSYNSPLHF	TGCGCCAGCAGCAGGGGGACAGACTCATATAATTCACCCCTCCACTTT
TRBV4-1	.	TRBJ1-1	.	CASSPDNRLARAFF	TGCGCCAGCAGCCCAGACAACCGATTGGCGCGGGCTTTCTTT
TRBV15	TRBD1	TRBJ1-5	.	CATSRADRGDISNQPQHF	TGTGCCACCAGCAGAGCGGACAGGGGTGATATATCCAATCAGCCCCAGCATTTT
TRBV11-2	.	TRBJ2-3	.	CASSLELDTQYF	TGTGCCAGCAGCTTAGAACTGGATACGCAGTATTTT
TRBV6-5	TRBD1	TRBJ1-1	.	CASSYRTGGPNTEAFF	TGTGCCAGCAGTTACCGCACAGGGGGCCCGAACACTGAAGCTTTCTTT
TRBV13	TRBD2	TRBJ2-7	.	CASSLSTAGGSEEQYF	TGTGCCAGCAGCTTGTCTACAGCGGGGGGTTCGGAAGAGCAGTACTTC
TRBV7-9	.	TRBJ2-7	.	CASSATESSYEQYF	TGTGCCAGCAGCGCGACAGAGAGCTCCTACGAGCAGTACTTC
TRBV18	TRBD1	TRBJ2-2	.	CASSRRGTGDTGELFF	TGTGCCAGCTCGCGAAGGGGGACAGGGGACACCGGGGAGCTGTTTTTT
TRBV10-2	.	TRBJ1-4	.	CATPSKEKLFF	TGCGCCACCCCGAGTAAAGAAAAACTGTTTTTT
TRBV2	TRBD1	TRBJ1-5	.	CASTGGQGGFGNQPQHF	TGTGCCAGCACTGGGGGACAGGGAGGGTTCGGCAATCAGCCCCAGCATTTT
TRBV5-6	TRBD2	TRBJ2-2	once	CASSPLLAGGWNTGELFF	TGTGCCAGCAGCCCCCTACTAGCGGGGGGGTGGAACACCGGGGAGCTGTTTTTT
TRBV28	.	TRBJ1-2	.	CASSLHREFGYGYTF	TGTGCCAGCAGTTTACACAGGGAGTTTGGCTATGGCTACACCTTC
TRBV5-1	.	TRBJ1-4	.	CASSSRTGGNEKLFF	TGCGCCAGCAGCTCGCGGACGGGGGGGAATGAAAAACTGTTTTTT
TRBV27	.	TRBJ2-7	.	CASSLSRTAYEQYF	TGTGCCAGCAGTTTATCCAGGACAGCCTACGAGCAGTACTTC
TRBV7-3	TRBD1	TRBJ2-2	.	CASSPRGQGLSGELFF	TGTGCCAGCAGCCCCCGGGGACAGGGTTTGTCCGGGGAGCTGTTTTTT
TRBV24-1	TRBD2	TRBJ2-1	.	CATSARGDEQFF	TGTGCCACCTCCGCCCGGGGGGATGAGCAGTTCTTC
TRBV4-2	TRBD2	TRBJ2-1	.	CASSQAGVGGGARYNEQFF	TGTGCCAGCAGCCAAGCCGGAGTAGGCGGGGGGGCCCGTTACAATGAGCAGTTCTTC
TRBV13	TRBD2	TRBJ2-1	.	CASREISGGVVNNEQFF	TGTGCCAGCAGGGAAATTAGCGGGGGGGTTGTCAACAATGAGCAGTTCTTC
TRBV1	.	TRBJ1-4	.	CTNRRQGPPKHNEKLFF	TGCACCAACCGGAGACAGGGGCCACCGAAGCATAATGAAAAACTGTTTTTT
TRBV3-1/TRBV3-2	TRBD2	TRBJ2-2	.	CASTKADYGGFAGELFF	TGTGCCAGCACTAAGGCGGACTACGGGGGGTTTGCCGGGGAGCTGTTTTTT
TRBV25-1	TRBD1	TRBJ2-3	.	CASRKQGWEDTQYF	TGTGCCAGCAGAAAACAGGGGTGGGAAGATACGCAGTATTTT
TRBV30	TRBD1	TRBJ1-2	.	CAWVGTGYYGYTF	TGTGCCTGGGTCGGGACAGGGTACTATGGCTACACCTTC
TRBV2	TRBD1	TRBJ1-5	.	CASSETQGVGQPQHF	TGTGCCAGCAGTGAGACACAGGGGGTAGGACAGCCCCAGCATTTT
TRBV6-5	TRBD1	TRBJ1-1	.	CASSTGQAVSTEAFF	TGTGCCAGCAGTACGGGACAGGCGGTTAGCACTGAAGCTTTCTTT
TRBV9	.	TRBJ1-2	few	CASSAQNYGYTF	TGTGCCAGCAGCGCACAGAACTATGGCTACACCTTC
TRBV7-3	.	TRBJ2-7	.	CASSLRSGPSYEQYF	TGTGCCAGCAGCTTAAGGTCAGGGCCGTCCTACGAGCAGTACTTC
TRBV28	.	TRBJ2-7	.	CASYGSSGEQYF	TGTGCCAGTTATGGGAGTTCAGGCGAGCAGTACTTC
TRBV30	TRBD1	TRBJ1-5	.	CAWSKGTAPEGPQHF	TGTGCCTGGAGCAAAGGGACAGCACCAGAGGGGCCCCAGCATTTT
TRBV6-5	.	TRBJ1-5	.	CASSSAGSNQPQHF	TGTGCCAGCAGTTCAGCGGGAAGCAATCAGCCCCAGCATTTT
TRBV6-5	TRBD1	TRBJ2-7	.	CASKPTGVGEQYF	TGTGCCAGCAAACCGACAGGGGTAGGCGAGCAGTACTTC
TRBV5-3	.	TRBJ2-7	.	CARSPFGEYF	TGTGCCAGAAGTCCCTTCGGGGAGTACTTC
TRBV3-1/TRBV3-2	.	TRBJ1-4	once	CASSQDLKNGKLFF	TGTGCCAGCAGCCAAGATCTTAAGAACGGAAAACTGTTTTTT
TRBV18	TRBD1	TRBJ1-2	.	CASSPERQGAADYGYTF	TGTGCCAGCTCACCAGAGAGGCAGGGGGCGGCAGACTATGGCTACACCTTC
TRBV6-4	.	TRBJ1-1	.	CASSDSRTRGPEAFF	TGTGCCAGCAGTGACTCGAGGACCAGGGGACCTGAAGCTTTCTTT
TRBV6-6	.	TRBJ1-5	.	CASSLPPIGGNQPQHF	TGTGCCAGCAGTTTGCCCCCTATAGGGGGCAATCAGCCCCAGCATTTT
TRBV10-2	TRBD1	TRBJ1-4	.	CASSDRQGTLSGEKLFF	TGCGCCAGCAGTGATAGACAGGGGACCCTCTCGGGTGAAAAACTGTTTTTT
TRBV28	.	TRBJ1-1	.	CASSLSTTPDGSEAFF	TGTGCCAGCAGTTTATCCACTACTCCTGACGGCTCAGAAGCTTTCTTT
TRBV2	TRBD1	TRBJ1-2	.	CASSEIGQGNYTF	TGTGCCAGCAGTGAAATAGGACAGGGCAACTACACCTTC
TRBV7-2	.	TRBJ2-5	once	CASSLVLAIQETQYF	TGTGCCAGCAGCTTAGTGCTAGCCATTCAAGAGACCCAGTACTTC
TRBV12-3/TRBV12-4	.	TRBJ2-1	.	CASSWGGLNEQFF	TGTGCCAGCAGTTGGGGGGGGCTTAATGAGCAGTTCTTC
TRBV3-1/TRBV3-2	.	TRBJ1-2	once	CASSQEMITSYGYTF	TGTGCCAGCAGCCAAGAGATGATTACGAGCTATGGCTACACCTTC
TRBV24-1	.	TRBJ1-2	.	CATATKLRSYTF	TGTGCCACCGCCACCAAGCTGAGAAGCTACACCTTC